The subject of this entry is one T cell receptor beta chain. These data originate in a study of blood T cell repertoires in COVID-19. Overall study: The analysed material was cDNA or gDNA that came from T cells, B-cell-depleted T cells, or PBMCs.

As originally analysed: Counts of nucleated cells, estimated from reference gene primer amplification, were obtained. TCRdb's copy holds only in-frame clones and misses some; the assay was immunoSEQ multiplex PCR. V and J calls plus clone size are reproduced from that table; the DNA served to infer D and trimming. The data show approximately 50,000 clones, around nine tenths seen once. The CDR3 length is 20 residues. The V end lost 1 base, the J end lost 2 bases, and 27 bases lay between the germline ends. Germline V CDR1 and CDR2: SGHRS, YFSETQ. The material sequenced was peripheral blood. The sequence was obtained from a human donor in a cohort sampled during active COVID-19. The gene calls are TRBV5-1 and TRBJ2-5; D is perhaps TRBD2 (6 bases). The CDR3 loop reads CASSLPGGAGASSYQETQYF. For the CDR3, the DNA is TGCGCCAGCAGCTTGCCCGGGGGAGCGGGCGCGTCCTCCTATCAAGAGACCCAGTACTTC.